Following are 32 T cell receptor beta chains from one sample sequenced in a study of blood T cell repertoires in COVID-19. Using immunoSEQ multiplex PCR, the repertoire was profiled, and TCRdb retains in-frame clones only, with some absent. The sample lists 120,000 to 150,000 clones; around 81% were seen once. Sequenced input: peripheral blood. These receptors were taken from a woman aged 45-60 years with acute or convalescent COVID-19.

A single count supports this clone. CDR3 nucleotides: TGTGCCAGCAGCGTAGCTATGGGACTAACGGCGACCCAGTACTTC. Translation: CASSVAMGLTATQYF. The chain employs TRBV9 and TRBJ2-5, with 7 bases that match TRBD2. Trimming took 0 bases from V and 7 from J; bases not matched to a gene: 9. Germline assignment: CDR1 SGDLS and CDR2 YYNGEE. The CDR3 has 15 amino acids.

The rearrangement uses TRBV6-1 and TRBJ2-7, with TRBD2 matching 7 bases. V lost 2 bases to trimming and J lost 0 bases; unmatched junction nucleotides: 1. Per the germline V gene, CDR1 is MNHNS and CDR2 is SASEGT. CDR3 length: 14 residues. The CDR3 loop reads CASSEPGGSYEQYF. The DNA of the CDR3 is TGTGCCAGCAGTGAACCGGGGGGCTCCTACGAGCAGTACTTC.

V gene TRBV6-2 or TRBV6-3 combines with J gene TRBJ2-1; unclear D gene. CDR1 and CDR2 from the germline V gene are MNHEY and SVGEGT. The CDR3 sequence is 15 residues long. V gave up 6 bases and J gave up 0 bases, with 12 bases separating them. The CDR3, as DNA: TGTGCCAGCAGCCGCAGCGACGACTCCTACAATGAGCAGTTCTTC. Translating it yields CASSRSDDSYNEQFF.

This clone was observed once. The rearrangement links TRBV7-2 to TRBJ2-3, with a tentative D call TRBD2 (6 bases). Germline V gives CDR1 SGHTA, CDR2 FQGNSA. With 5 bases removed from V and 0 bases from J, the gap between germline ends came to 15 bases. This CDR3 comprises 16 residues. The DNA of the CDR3 is TGTGCCAGCAGCCGTCTAGCGTCTGCTAGCACAGATACGCAGTATTTT. Protein product: CASSRLASASTDTQYF.

As DNA, the CDR3 is TGTGCCAGCAGTGAATATAACAATAGGGTGGAGGATGAAAAACTGTTTTTT. The encoded protein is CASSEYNNRVEDEKLFF. V gene TRBV25-1 combines with J gene TRBJ1-4, with no clear D. Per the germline V gene, CDR1 is MGHDK and CDR2 is SYGVNS. This CDR3 is built from 17 residues. V gave up 0 bases and J gave up 6 bases, with 17 bases separating them.

The chain joins TRBV18 to TRBJ2-2; D perhaps matches TRBD1 (6 bases). V lost 1 base and J lost 4, with 19 bases in between. Germline assignment: CDR1 KGHSH and CDR2 LQKENI. This CDR3 is built from 18 residues. CDR3 sequence reads: CASSPRKQYRVGTGELFF. For the CDR3, the DNA is TGTGCCAGCTCACCACGGAAGCAATACAGGGTCGGCACCGGGGAGCTGTTTTTT.

The chain combines TRBV10-3 with TRBJ1-1; unclear D gene. With 3 bases removed from V and 6 bases from J, the gap between germline ends came to 17 bases. Looked up from germline, CDR1 is ENHRY and CDR2 is SYGVKD. The CDR3 loop spans 15 amino acids. The CDR3 here is CAISEAVSLLAEAFF. The CDR3 DNA sequence: TGTGCCATCAGTGAAGCGGTGTCCCTCCTAGCTGAAGCTTTCTTT.

Comment on this clone: Within the sample, other DNA sequences also encode this same CDR3. The chain combines TRBV11-2 with TRBJ1-1; unclear D gene. The CDR3 runs 14 residues. Trimming removed 1 base at V and 2 bases at J, with 8 bases between. Germline V gene data show CDR1 as SGHAT and CDR2 as FQNNGV. This CDR3 reads CASSLGQSNTEAFF. The CDR3 DNA reads TGTGCCAGCAGCTTAGGGCAGTCAAACACTGAAGCTTTCTTT.

This clone was seen once. The chain recombines TRBV4-3 with TRBJ2-4; 7 nucleotides match TRBD2. CDR3 length: 18 residues. Per the germline V gene, CDR1 is LGHNA and CDR2 is YSLEER. The J segment lost 2 bases and the V segment lost 0 bases, leaving 10 bases of the junction unmatched. The chain's CDR3 is CASSQDGAGGGTKNIQYF. The CDR3 DNA reads TGCGCCAGCAGCCAAGATGGAGCGGGCGGGGGAACCAAAAACATTCAGTACTTC.

This clone was seen more than once but under ten times. This chain links TRBV19 with TRBJ1-5, with D uncertain. There are 14 residues in the CDR3. Trimming removed 6 bases from V and 4 bases from J, with 13 bases in between. Germline CDR1 and CDR2: LNHDA and SQIVND (reference sequence). CDR3 loop: CASSRKSINQPQHF. The CDR3 DNA follows: TGTGCCAGTAGCCGAAAGAGCATTAATCAGCCCCAGCATTTT.

The chain recombines TRBV7-3 with TRBJ2-1; 10 bases line up with TRBD2. The junction had 10 bases not matched to a gene; V was cut back by 5 bases and J by 9 bases. The germline V gene has CDR1 SGHTA and CDR2 FQGTGA. This CDR3 contains 15 residues. The CDR3 sequence is CASSQLAGPGGEQFF. CDR3 nucleotide sequence: TGTGCCAGCAGCCAACTAGCGGGGCCCGGGGGTGAGCAGTTCTTC.

V gene TRBV9 combines with J gene TRBJ2-5; 16 bases match TRBD2. Germline CDR1 SGDLS, CDR2 YYNGEE. With 5 bases clipped from V and 1 base from J, the junction kept 5 bases outside the gene matches. The CDR3 covers 17 residues. The CDR3 DNA follows: TGTGCCAGCAGTGCCGGGACTAGCGGGGGGGGCCAAGAGACCCAGTACTTC. Protein sequence: CASSAGTSGGGQETQYF.

The chain recombines TRBV27 with TRBJ1-5; 7 positions agree with TRBD1. The CDR3 runs 20 residues. The V gene's germline CDR1 is MNHEY and CDR2 SMNVEV (reference sequence). J lost 7 bases, V lost 4 bases, and 25 bases had no gene match. The CDR3 DNA is TGTGCCAGCAGTTCCCAATCTCGCGACAGGGAAAAGTATCTTGACCAGCCCCAGCATTTT. This sequence encodes CASSSQSRDREKYLDQPQHF.

The V and J genes are TRBV5-4 and TRBJ2-7; 8 bases align to TRBD1. The V gene's germline CDR1 is SGHNT and CDR2 YYREEE (reference sequence). V lost 4 bases, J lost 3 bases, and 3 bases stayed unmatched. This CDR3 has 13 residues. CDR3 protein: CASSGTGFYEQYF. The CDR3 DNA sequence: TGTGCCAGCAGCGGGACAGGATTCTACGAGCAGTACTTC.

This chain links TRBV27 with TRBJ1-5; no definite D call. The CDR3 is made up of 14 amino acids. The V gene lost 4 bases and the J gene lost 6 bases, with 13 bases spanning the gap. The germline V gene encodes CDR1 MNHEY and CDR2 SMNVEV (reference sequence). The chain's CDR3 is CASSWDPEGQPQHF. CDR3 nucleotides: TGTGCCAGCAGTTGGGATCCAGAGGGTCAGCCCCAGCATTTT.

The V and J genes are TRBV13 and TRBJ1-1; D ambiguous. V lost 6 bases, J lost 4 bases, and 15 bases lay in between. Germline CDR1 and CDR2: PRHDT and FYEKMQ (reference sequence). This CDR3 has 14 amino acids. Written as DNA, the CDR3 is TGTGCCAGCAGTAAAGCAGTGGGAGGCACTGAAGCTTTCTTT. Translated, it gives CASSKAVGGTEAFF. Complete variable domain (other parts from reference TRBV13 and TRBJ1-1): AAGVIQSPRHLIKEKRETATLKCYPIPRHDTVYWYQQGPGQDPQFLISFYEKMQSDKGSIPDRFSAQQFSDYHSELNMSSLELGDSALYFCASSKAVGGTEAFFGQGTRLTVV.

Turning to this clone: In the same sample, other DNA sequences code for this CDR3. V gene TRBV5-1 combines with J gene TRBJ1-3; 8 nucleotides align to TRBD1. The CDR3 loop spans 15 amino acids. The V gene's germline CDR1 is SGHRS and CDR2 YFSETQ. V was pared by 0 bases and J by 1 base, with 0 bases of the junction left unmatched. Here the CDR3 DNA reads TGCGCCAGCAGCTTGGGGACAGGGTCTGGAAACACCATATATTTT. The encoded protein is CASSLGTGSGNTIYF.

The chain is built from TRBV2 and TRBJ2-3; D remains unclear. CDR1 and CDR2 from the germline V gene are SNHLY and FYNNEI. The CDR3 is made up of 10 amino acids. Trimming cost V 11 bases and J 5 bases, with 8 bases left between them. The CDR3 DNA follows: TGTGCCCTTGGCGGAGATACGCAGTATTTT. Its protein product is CALGGDTQYF. Drawing the rest from reference TRBV2 and TRBJ2-3, the complete variable domain is EPEVTQTPSHQVTQMGQEVILRCVPISNHLYFYWYRQILGQKVEFLVSFYNNEISEKSEIFDDQFSVERPDGSNFTLKIRSTKLEDSAMYFCALGGDTQYFGPGTRLTVL.

The chain couples TRBV4-2 to TRBJ2-1, with 10 bases that match TRBD2. The CDR3 loop spans 17 amino acids. The V gene's germline CDR1 is LGHNA and CDR2 YNFKEQ. Trimming at V came to 0 bases and at J to 4 bases, leaving 6 bases not matched to a gene. CDR3 bases: TGTGCCAGCAGCCAAGATGCCTTAGCGGGGGGATACAATGAGCAGTTCTTC. Translating gives CASSQDALAGGYNEQFF.

The rearrangement joins TRBV11-2 to TRBJ1-2, with 9 bases matching TRBD1. V dropped 5 bases and J dropped 2; count of bases not matched to a gene: 6. Germline assignment: CDR1 SGHAT and CDR2 FQNNGV. The CDR3 extends over 15 amino acids. DNA for the CDR3: TGTGCCAGCAGCCCACAGGGGGCGCAGAACTATGGCTACACCTTC. Translation gives CASSPQGAQNYGYTF.

J is TRBJ1-1 and V is TRBV9; TRBD1 might be the D (5 bases). Trimming took off 0 bases at V and 1 base at J, with 10 bases between the two ends. From germline, CDR1 is SGDLS and CDR2 YYNGEE. The CDR3 runs to 15 residues. CDR3 amino acids: CASSVGGGGNTEAFF. In DNA form, the CDR3 reads TGTGCCAGCAGCGTAGGCGGGGGTGGGAACACTGAAGCTTTCTTT. Full variable domain (rest looked up from reference TRBV9 and TRBJ1-1): DSGVTQTPKHLITATGQRVTLRCSPRSGDLSVYWYQQSLDQGLQFLIQYYNGEERAKGNILERFSAQQFPDLHSELNLSSLELGDSALYFCASSVGGGGNTEAFFGQGTRLTVV.

The chain couples TRBV3-1 (or the pseudogene TRBV3-2) to TRBJ2-1; 10 bases are a match to TRBD2. Germline values: CDR1 LGHDT, CDR2 YNNKEL (reference sequence). CDR3 length: 15 residues. The V gene end was trimmed by 4 bases and the J gene end by 8 bases; junction bases not matched to a gene: 8. CDR3 DNA sequence: TGTGCCAGCAGCCCGACTAGCGGGCGTTTTTATGAGCAGTTCTTC. The encoded protein is CASSPTSGRFYEQFF.

The rearrangement links TRBV28 to TRBJ2-7; D may be TRBD2 (6 bases). This CDR3 region has 14 residues. The ends were cut back, 8 bases at V and 5 bases at J, with 19 bases in the middle. Germline values: CDR1 MDHEN, CDR2 SYDVKM. The CDR3 is CASFGSDLRNEQYF. The CDR3 region has the DNA TGTGCCAGCTTCGGGAGCGACCTGAGGAACGAGCAGTACTTC.

The gene calls are TRBV19 and TRBJ1-1; 7 bases are a match to TRBD1. CDR1 is LNHDA, CDR2 SQIVND, per germline (reference sequence). V gave up 3 bases and J gave up 6 bases; unmatched junction bases: 10. CDR3 size: 15 residues. In nucleotides, the CDR3 is TGTGCCAGTAGTATTGACCGGGCAGGGGGTGCTGAAGCTTTCTTT. Amino acids: CASSIDRAGGAEAFF. The full variable domain, rest sourced from reference TRBV19 and TRBJ1-1, is DGGITQSPKYLFRKEGQNVTLSCEQNLNHDAMYWYRQDPGQGLRLIYYSQIVNDFQKGDIAEGYSVSREKKESFPLTVTSAQKNPTAFYLCASSIDRAGGAEAFFGQGTRLTVV.

The CDR3 loop is CAWIAGGETQYF. CDR3 bases: TGTGCCTGGATTGCGGGGGGAGAGACCCAGTACTTC. The chain couples TRBV30 to TRBJ2-5; TRBD2 matches at 8 bases. Germline loops: CDR1 GTSNPN, CDR2 SVGIG (reference sequence). V was clipped by 4 bases and J by 4 bases; unmatched bases: 2. The length of the CDR3 is 12 residues.

The chain carries TRBV9 and TRBJ1-2; no reliable D call. The CDR3 totals 16 residues. From germline, CDR1 is SGDLS and CDR2 YYNGEE. V was cut by 2 bases and J by 5 bases, with 19 bases left in between. CDR3 in amino acids: CASSVTPSGSGYGYTF. The DNA of the CDR3 is TGTGCCAGCAGCGTTACACCCAGTGGGTCGGGTTATGGCTACACCTTC. Full variable domain (rest looked up from reference TRBV9 and TRBJ1-2): DSGVTQTPKHLITATGQRVTLRCSPRSGDLSVYWYQQSLDQGLQFLIQYYNGEERAKGNILERFSAQQFPDLHSELNLSSLELGDSALYFCASSVTPSGSGYGYTFGSGTRLTVV.

The chain joins TRBV5-1 to TRBJ1-4; D gene unclear. Looked up from germline, CDR1 is SGHRS and CDR2 is YFSETQ. The CDR3 has 15 amino acids. The ends were cut back, 1 base at V and 7 bases at J, with 14 bases in the middle. The CDR3 DNA sequence: TGCGCCAGCAGCTTGAACTCACTGAGGAGTGAAAAACTGTTTTTT. This encodes CASSLNSLRSEKLFF.

The chain has TRBV5-1 and TRBJ2-1; 9 nucleotides align to TRBD1. Losses at the gene ends were 4 bases for V and 8 bases for J; bases not matched to a gene: 7. CDR3 length: 14 residues. Germline V gene sequence: CDR1 SGHRS, CDR2 YFSETQ. The CDR3 is CASSRDRELDEQFF. The CDR3, as DNA: TGCGCCAGCAGCCGGGACAGGGAGTTAGATGAGCAGTTCTTC.

The chain recombines TRBV24-1 with TRBJ1-1; 8 nucleotides align to TRBD1. V shed 9 bases, J shed 7 bases, and the junction held 12 bases outside the gene matches. Germline loops: CDR1 KGHDR, CDR2 SFDVKD. The length of the CDR3 is 14 residues. CDR3 nucleotides: TGTGCCACCTCATCAGGGGGCGAAGGGGGTGAAGCTTTCTTT. Amino acid sequence: CATSSGGEGGEAFF.

This chain joins TRBV3-1 (or the pseudogene TRBV3-2) and TRBJ1-1, with a possible D match to TRBD1 (5 bases). Deletions cut 6 bases from V and 1 base from J, with 9 bases between. The CDR3 runs 13 residues. CDR1 is LGHDT, CDR2 YNNKEL, per germline (reference sequence). The CDR3 protein is CASRRQPNTEAFF. The CDR3 bases are TGTGCCAGCAGACGACAGCCGAACACTGAAGCTTTCTTT.

The chain is built from TRBV5-1 and TRBJ2-3; tentatively, D is TRBD1 (5 bases). The V gene's germline CDR1 is SGHRS and CDR2 YFSETQ. The CDR3 totals 15 residues. The ends were cut back, 3 bases at V and 6 bases at J, with 17 bases in the middle. CDR3 in DNA: TGCGCCAGCAGCTCCGACTTACCGACAGCCGATACGCAGTATTTT. Amino acids: CASSSDLPTADTQYF.

The sample holds one count of this clone. The rearrangement joins TRBV9 to TRBJ1-1, with D possibly TRBD1 on 6 matching bases. This CDR3 is 13 amino acids long. The germline gives CDR1 SGDLS, CDR2 YYNGEE. V shed 0 bases and J shed 11 bases, with 14 bases lying between them. The CDR3 region is CASSVVGAGDAFF. In DNA, the CDR3 is TGTGCCAGCAGCGTAGTTGGAGCAGGGGATGCTTTCTTT.